This TCR beta chain was sequenced during a study of blood T cell repertoires in COVID-19. Sequencing used immunoSEQ multiplex PCR; TCRdb keeps in-frame clones, though not all of them. The sample has about 180,000 clones, 84% seen once. CDR1 and CDR2 (germline): LGHNA, YNFKEQ. CDR3 size: 14 residues. V shed 1 base and J 5 bases; nucleotides not matched to a gene: 2. This clonotype was obtained from a human donor in a cohort sampled during active COVID-19. The chain has TRBV4-2 and TRBJ2-5; 9 positions match TRBD2. The sequencing sample was made of peripheral blood. The CDR3 loop reads CASSQGTSVETQYF. DNA of the CDR3: TGTGCCAGCAGCCAAGGGACTAGCGTGGAGACCCAGTACTTC.